This TCR beta chain was obtained from a study of blood T cell repertoires in COVID-19. Points on this clone: This sample also contains other DNA sequences that code for the same CDR3.

Looked up from germline, CDR1 is LGHDT and CDR2 is YNNKEL (reference sequence). The V and J ends lost 1 base and 1 base respectively, with 2 bases between them. The CDR3 has 13 amino acids. Here immunoSEQ multiplex PCR was the method, and the copy in TCRdb shows in-frame clones only, minus some. The sample records under 150,000 clones, 75% to 90% being singletons. This chain joins TRBV3-1 (or the pseudogene TRBV3-2) and TRBJ1-3; unclear D gene. This clonotype was obtained from a middle-aged man with active COVID-19. Sample: peripheral blood. The CDR3 DNA sequence: TGTGCCAGCAGCCAAGCGTCTGGAAACACCATATATTTT. Translated: CASSQASGNTIYF.